Listed below are T cell receptor beta chains from one sample, sequenced in a study of beta chain features in type 1 diabetes. Sequencing was performed with immunoSEQ multiplex PCR; in TCRdb, only in-frame clones are kept and a portion is missing. Of around 450,000 clones in the sample, about an eighth are singletons; the top ten hold over 0.04%. The material sequenced was naive CD4+ T cells from blood. Receptors were obtained from a woman between 18 and 29 years old in good health. The CDR3 runs from the conserved cysteine through the conserved F or W. The D gene is left open where the match is weak. Clone size, where shown, is once, few, many, or a class for clones that have expanded.

cdr3_aa cdr3_nt d_call j_call clone_size v_call
CSVVLLGTEVYEQYF TGCAGCGTCGTCTTACTCGGGACGGAAGTCTACGAGCAGTACTTC . TRBJ2-7 few TRBV29-1
CASSGPARDTQYF TGTGCCAGCTCCGGGCCCGCTAGAGATACGCAGTATTTT . TRBJ2-3 . TRBV7-3
CASSLGEWFQETQYF TGCGCCAGCAGCTTGGGAGAATGGTTCCAAGAGACCCAGTACTTC . TRBJ2-5 . TRBV5-1
CASRIGVTSTGELFF TGTGCCAGTAGGATCGGGGTGACAAGCACCGGGGAGCTGTTTTTT . TRBJ2-2 . TRBV19
CASSWENSYNEQFF TGTGCCAGCAGCTGGGAGAACTCCTACAATGAGCAGTTCTTC . TRBJ2-1 . TRBV5-4
CASSPSRGRETQYF TGCGCCAGCAGCCCCTCCCGGGGGCGAGAGACCCAGTACTTC . TRBJ2-5 few TRBV4-1
CASRPPLGNEQFF TGTGCCAGCAGGCCCCCCCTTGGGAATGAGCAGTTCTTC . TRBJ2-1 . TRBV2
CASSSQGLPYEQYF TGTGCCAGCAGTTCCCAGGGGTTACCCTACGAGCAGTACTTC . TRBJ2-7 . TRBV27
CAWSNGGELFF TGTGCCTGGAGTAACGGCGGGGAGCTGTTTTTT . TRBJ2-2 . TRBV30
CASRVRGRGETQYF TGTGCCAGCAGGGTGAGGGGGCGAGGAGAGACCCAGTACTTC TRBD1 TRBJ2-5 few TRBV5-6